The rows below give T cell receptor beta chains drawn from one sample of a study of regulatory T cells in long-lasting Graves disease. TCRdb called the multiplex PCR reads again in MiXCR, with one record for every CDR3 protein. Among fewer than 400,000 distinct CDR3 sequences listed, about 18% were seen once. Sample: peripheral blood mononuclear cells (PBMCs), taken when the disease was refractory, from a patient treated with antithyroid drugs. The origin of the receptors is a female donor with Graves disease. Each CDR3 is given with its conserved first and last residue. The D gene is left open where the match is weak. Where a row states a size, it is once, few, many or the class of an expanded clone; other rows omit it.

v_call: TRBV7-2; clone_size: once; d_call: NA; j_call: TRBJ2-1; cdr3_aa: CASSLVFGRLSYNEQFF; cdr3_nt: TGTGCCAGCAGCTTAGTTTTCGGCCGCCTCTCCTACAATGAGCAGTTCTTC
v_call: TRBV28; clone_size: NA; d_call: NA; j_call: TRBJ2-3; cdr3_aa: CASSSRDKGGTDTQYF; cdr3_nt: TGTGCCAGCAGTTCCCGGGACAAGGGAGGCACAGATACGCAGTATTTT
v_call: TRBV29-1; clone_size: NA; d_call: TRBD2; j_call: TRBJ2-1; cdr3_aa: CSVVAGYNEQFF; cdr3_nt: TGCAGCGTTGTAGCGGGGTACAATGAGCAGTTCTTC
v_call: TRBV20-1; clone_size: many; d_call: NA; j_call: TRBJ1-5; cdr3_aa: CSARDLYYRDSNQPQHF; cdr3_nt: TGCAGTGCTAGAGACCTCTACTACAGGGATAGCAATCAGCCCCAGCATTTT
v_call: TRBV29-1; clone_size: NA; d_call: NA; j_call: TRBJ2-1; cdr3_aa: CSVRRTSDEQFF; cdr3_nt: TGCAGCGTTCGTAGGACGTCCGATGAGCAGTTCTTC
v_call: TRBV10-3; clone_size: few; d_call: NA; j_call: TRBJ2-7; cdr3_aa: CAISELERYEQYF; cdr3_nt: TGTGCCATCAGTGAGTTGGAGCGGTACGAGCAGTACTTC
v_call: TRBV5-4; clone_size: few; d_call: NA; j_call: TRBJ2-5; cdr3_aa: CASSLAGSFQETQYF; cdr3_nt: TGTGCCAGCAGCTTGGCCGGGAGTTTCCAAGAGACCCAGTACTTC
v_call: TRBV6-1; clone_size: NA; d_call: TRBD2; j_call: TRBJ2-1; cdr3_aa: CASALAGGREQFF; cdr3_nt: TGTGCCAGCGCACTAGCGGGGGGGCGTGAGCAGTTCTTC
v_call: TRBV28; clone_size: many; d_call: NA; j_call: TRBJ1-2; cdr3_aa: CASITRTAKVPRYGYTF; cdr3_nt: TGTGCCAGCATTACTCGGACAGCAAAGGTTCCCCGCTATGGCTACACCTTC
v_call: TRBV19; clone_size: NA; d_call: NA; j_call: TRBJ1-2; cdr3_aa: CASSNPSGRTEGSLYGYTF; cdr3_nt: TGTGCCAGTAGTAACCCGTCCGGACGGACAGAGGGATCTCTCTATGGCTACACCTTC
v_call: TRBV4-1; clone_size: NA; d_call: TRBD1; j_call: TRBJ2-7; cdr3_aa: CASSQAGTGGDEQYF; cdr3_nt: TGCGCCAGCAGCCAAGCAGGGACAGGGGGCGACGAGCAGTACTTC
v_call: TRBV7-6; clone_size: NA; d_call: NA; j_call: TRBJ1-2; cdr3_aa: CASSPADFYGYTF; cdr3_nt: TGTGCCAGCAGCCCCGCAGATTTCTATGGCTACACCTTC